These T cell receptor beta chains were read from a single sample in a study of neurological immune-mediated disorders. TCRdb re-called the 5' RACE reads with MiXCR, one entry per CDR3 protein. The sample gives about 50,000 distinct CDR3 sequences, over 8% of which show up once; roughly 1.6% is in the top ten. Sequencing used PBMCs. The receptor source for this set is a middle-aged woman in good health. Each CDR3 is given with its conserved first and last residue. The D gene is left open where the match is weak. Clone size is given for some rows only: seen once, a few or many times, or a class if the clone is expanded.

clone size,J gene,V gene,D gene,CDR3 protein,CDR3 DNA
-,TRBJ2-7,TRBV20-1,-,CSATGCYHEQYF,TGCAGTGCAACGGGGTGTTACCACGAGCAGTACTTC
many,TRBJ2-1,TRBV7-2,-,CASSLLGTGEQFF,TGTGCCAGCAGCCTACTCGGGACGGGTGAGCAGTTCTTC
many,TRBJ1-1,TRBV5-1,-,CASSLDVMNTEAFF,TGCGCCAGCAGCTTGGACGTGATGAACACTGAAGCTTTCTTT
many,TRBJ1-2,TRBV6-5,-,CASSYRGRNYGYTF,TGTGCCAGCAGTTACCGGGGGAGGAACTATGGCTACACCTTC
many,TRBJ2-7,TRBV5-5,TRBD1,CASSPPGTEKSYEQYF,TGTGCCAGCAGCCCCCCCGGGACAGAGAAGTCCTACGAGCAGTACTTC
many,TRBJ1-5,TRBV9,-,CASSVEGEGNQPQHF,TGTGCCAGCAGCGTAGAGGGGGAAGGCAATCAGCCCCAGCATTTT
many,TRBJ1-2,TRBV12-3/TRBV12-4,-,CASSQTGRWNYGYTF,TGTGCCAGCAGTCAAACGGGACGTTGGAACTATGGCTACACCTTC
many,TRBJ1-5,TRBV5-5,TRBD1,CASSTTGLSQPQHF,TGTGCCAGCAGCACGACAGGGTTGTCTCAGCCCCAGCATTTT
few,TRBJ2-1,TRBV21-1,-,CASSKQFF,TGTGCCAGCAGCAAACAGTTCTTC
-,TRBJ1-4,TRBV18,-,CASSRGRNEKLFF,TGTGCCAGCTCACGGGGACGGAATGAAAAACTGTTTTTT
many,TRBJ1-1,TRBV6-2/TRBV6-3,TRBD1,CASRKLQGSQTEAFF,TGTGCCAGCAGGAAATTACAGGGGTCCCAAACTGAAGCTTTCTTT
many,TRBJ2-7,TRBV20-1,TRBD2,CSARPSGRSSYEQYF,TGCAGTGCTAGACCTAGCGGGAGGAGCTCCTACGAGCAGTACTTC
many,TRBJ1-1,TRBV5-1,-,CASSPMALNTEAFF,TGCGCCAGCAGCCCCATGGCCTTGAACACTGAAGCTTTCTTT
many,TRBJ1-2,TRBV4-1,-,CASSNWEGKGYTF,TGCGCCAGCAGCAATTGGGAAGGGAAGGGCTACACCTTC
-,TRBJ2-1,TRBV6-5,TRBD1,CTSSTVGGRYNEQFF,TGTACCAGCAGTACCGTAGGGGGCCGTTACAATGAGCAGTTCTTC
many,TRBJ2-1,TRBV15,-,CATSRGAYEQFF,TGTGCCACCAGCAGAGGGGCCTATGAGCAGTTCTTC
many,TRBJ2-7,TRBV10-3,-,CAIRGGDRGLYEQYF,TGTGCCATCCGCGGGGGAGACAGGGGTCTCTACGAGCAGTACTTC
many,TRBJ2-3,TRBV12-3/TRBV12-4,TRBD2,CASRVAGGTDTQYF,TGTGCCAGCAGGGTAGCGGGGGGCACGGATACGCAGTATTTT
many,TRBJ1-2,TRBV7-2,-,CASSFSLRGAGTF,TGTGCCAGCAGCTTTTCCCTGAGGGGGGCAGGGACCTTC
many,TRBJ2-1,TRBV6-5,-,CASSYSSPTTEQFF,TGTGCCAGCAGTTACTCGTCACCTACCACTGAGCAGTTCTTC
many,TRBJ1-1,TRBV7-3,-,CASSLRENTEAFF,TGTGCCAGCAGCTTACGGGAAAACACTGAAGCTTTCTTT
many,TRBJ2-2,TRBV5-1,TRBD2,CASSLVAGADTGELFF,TGCGCCAGCAGCTTGGTAGCGGGGGCCGACACCGGGGAGCTGTTTTTT
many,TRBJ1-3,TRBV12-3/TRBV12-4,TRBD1,CASSFRGSGTASGNTIYF,TGTGCCAGCAGTTTTCGAGGTAGCGGGACAGCATCTGGAAACACCATATATTTT
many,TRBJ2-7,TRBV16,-,CASSPGGQWEQYF,TGTGCCAGCAGCCCCGGGGGACAATGGGAGCAGTACTTC
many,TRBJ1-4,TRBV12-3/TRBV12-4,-,CASAAINEKLFF,TGTGCCTCGGCTGCAATTAATGAAAAACTGTTTTTT
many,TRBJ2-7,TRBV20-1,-,CSARDQTGISYEQYF,TGCAGTGCTAGAGATCAGACAGGAATCTCCTACGAGCAGTACTTC
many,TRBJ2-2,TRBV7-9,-,CASSLGLAGTGELFF,TGTGCCAGCAGCTTAGGTCTGGCAGGGACCGGGGAGCTGTTTTTT
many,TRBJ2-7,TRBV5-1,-,CASSSRGLSYEQYF,TGCGCCAGCAGCTCTCGGGGCTTGAGTTACGAGCAGTACTTC
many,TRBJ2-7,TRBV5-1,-,CASSLGGVYEQYF,TGCGCCAGCAGCTTGGGTGGAGTCTACGAGCAGTACTTC
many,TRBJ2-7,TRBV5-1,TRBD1,CASTLMTGSSYEQYF,TGCGCCAGCACCCTTATGACAGGGAGCTCCTACGAGCAGTACTTC
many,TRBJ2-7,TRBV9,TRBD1,CASSPGSRTGAPYEQYF,TGTGCCAGCAGCCCCGGATCCCGGACAGGGGCCCCCTACGAGCAGTACTTC
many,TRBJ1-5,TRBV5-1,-,CASSTGTQADQPQHF,TGCGCCAGCAGCACCGGGACCCAAGCCGATCAGCCCCAGCATTTT
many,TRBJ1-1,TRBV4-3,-,CASSQDGTEAFF,TGCGCCAGCAGCCAAGATGGAACTGAAGCTTTCTTT
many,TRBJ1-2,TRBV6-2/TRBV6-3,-,CASSYRPGASNYGYTF,TGTGCCAGCAGTTACCGCCCCGGGGCCTCTAACTATGGCTACACCTTC
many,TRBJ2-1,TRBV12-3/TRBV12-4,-,CASSFLSYNEQFF,TGTGCCAGCAGTTTCTTATCCTACAATGAGCAGTTCTTC
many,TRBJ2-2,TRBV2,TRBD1,CASSVQGGLGELFF,TGTGCCAGCAGTGTACAGGGGGGCCTCGGGGAGCTGTTTTTT
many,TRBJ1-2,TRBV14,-,CASSPRGSEGVNYGYTF,TGTGCCAGCAGCCCCCGCGGATCTGAGGGGGTTAACTATGGCTACACCTTC
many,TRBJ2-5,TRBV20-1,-,CSASSGWGETQYF,TGCAGTGCTAGTTCAGGGTGGGGGGAGACCCAGTACTTC
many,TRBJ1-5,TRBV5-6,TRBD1,CASSFFRQGNQPQHF,TGTGCCAGCAGCTTTTTCCGACAGGGAAATCAGCCCCAGCATTTT
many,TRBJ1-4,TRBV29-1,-,CSVEDTAGIEKLFF,TGCAGCGTTGAAGATACGGCAGGGATTGAAAAACTGTTTTTT
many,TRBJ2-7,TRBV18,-,CASSEGFGQYEQYF,TGTGCCAGCTCCGAGGGGTTTGGACAGTACGAGCAGTACTTC
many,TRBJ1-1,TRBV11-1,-,CASSPPGAPQTEAFF,TGTGCCAGCAGCCCTCCAGGGGCCCCACAGACTGAAGCTTTCTTT
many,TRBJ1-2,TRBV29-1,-,CSVGANYGYTF,TGCAGCGTTGGAGCTAACTATGGCTACACCTTC
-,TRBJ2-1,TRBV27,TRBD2,CASSWTSRSSYNEQFF,TGTGCCAGCAGTTGGACTAGCCGGAGCTCCTACAATGAGCAGTTCTTC
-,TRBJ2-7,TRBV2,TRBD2,CASSDLSFLAGVDEQYF,TGTGCCAGCAGTGACCTATCTTTTCTAGCGGGAGTGGATGAGCAGTACTTC
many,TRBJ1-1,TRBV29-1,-,CSVESYGTGRAEAFF,TGCAGCGTTGAAAGCTACGGTACAGGGAGGGCTGAAGCTTTCTTT
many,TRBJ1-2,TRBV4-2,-,CASSQGGGLNYGYTF,TGTGCCAGCAGCCAAGGTGGGGGATTAAACTATGGCTACACCTTC
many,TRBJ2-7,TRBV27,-,CASSRDVQGVGEQYF,TGTGCCAGCAGCCGTGATGTCCAGGGTGTGGGGGAGCAGTACTTC
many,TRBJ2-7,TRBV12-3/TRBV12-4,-,CASSLGREQYF,TGTGCCAGCAGTTTAGGGCGGGAGCAGTACTTC
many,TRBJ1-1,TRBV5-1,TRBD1,CASSLGQGGATEAFF,TGCGCCAGCAGCCTCGGACAGGGAGGCGCCACTGAAGCTTTCTTT
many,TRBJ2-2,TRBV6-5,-,CASSPGQLIDTGELFF,TGTGCCAGCAGTCCCGGACAGCTAATAGACACCGGGGAGCTGTTTTTT
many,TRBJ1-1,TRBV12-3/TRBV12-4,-,CASSNYGHYTEAFF,TGTGCCAGCAGTAACTACGGACATTACACTGAAGCTTTCTTT
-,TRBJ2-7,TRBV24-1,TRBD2,CATSDSSGQSSYEQYF,TGTGCCACCAGTGATTCTAGCGGGCAAAGCTCCTACGAGCAGTACTTC